This TCR beta chain was documented in a study of CD8+CD57+ T cells in acquired aplastic anemia. Findings of the study overall: Patients and controls shared under 35 CD8+ CDR3 sequences, highly expressed in patients.

Germline V CDR1 and CDR2: MDHEN, SYDVKM. V lost 2 bases, J lost 6 bases, and 1 base stayed unmatched. The CDR3 spans 13 residues. The table lists this clonotype with many counts. Its target is not known. The template for TCR beta VDJ and CDR3 sequence profiling was genomic DNA. Each CDR3 protein gets one entry after TCRdb re-called the reads with MiXCR. Of around 180,000 distinct CDR3 sequences in the sample, under 75% were seen once. V gene TRBV28 combines with J gene TRBJ2-7, with TRBD2 matching over 10 bases. The sequencing sample was made of sorted CD4+, CD8+, or CD8+CD57+ T cells (not recorded which) from PBMCs. The TCR sequence derives from a human donor in good health. CDR3 residues: CASSLPSGGEQYF. The CDR3 DNA follows: TGTGCCAGCAGTTTACCTAGCGGGGGCGAGCAGTACTTC.